The 3 T cell receptor beta chains below all came from one sample that was sequenced in a study of blood T cell repertoires in COVID-19. Generated by immunoSEQ multiplex PCR, the TCRdb table keeps only in-frame clones and is missing some. The sample consists of 150,000 to 200,000 clones, about 80% of them appearing once. The sequenced sample was PBMCs or T cells enriched from blood (not recorded which). Receptors were obtained from a man aged 45-65 years who had recovered from COVID-19.

The rearrangement links TRBV7-6 to TRBJ2-1; 8 bases agree with TRBD2. CDR3 length equals 15 residues. Unmatched junction bases numbered 6, after V lost 1 base and J lost 7 bases. Germline lookup yields CDR1 SGHVS and CDR2 FNYEAQ. CDR3 DNA sequence: TGTGCCAGCAGCTTAGATCGGACTAGCCGAAATGAGCAGTTCTTC. This sequence encodes CASSLDRTSRNEQFF.

This clone was seen only once. The rearrangement links TRBV7-2 to TRBJ1-5; TRBD1 agrees at 8 bases. V was pared by 3 bases and J by 3 bases, with 4 bases of the junction left unmatched. The CDR3 loop spans 15 amino acids. Per germline, CDR1 SGHTA and CDR2 FQGNSA. The CDR3 DNA reads as TGTGCCAGCAGCTTGAGGACAGGGTACAATCAGCCCCAGCATTTT. Amino acid sequence: CASSLRTGYNQPQHF.

This clone was found once. This chain uses TRBV27 with TRBJ2-2; D is ambiguous. The V gene's germline CDR1 is MNHEY and CDR2 SMNVEV (reference sequence). The ends were cut back, 4 bases at V and 4 bases at J, with 13 bases in the middle. The length of the CDR3 is 15 residues. CDR3 nucleotide sequence: TGTGCCAGCAGTTCACCTAGGCTAGGCACCGGGGAGCTGTTTTTT. Its translation is CASSSPRLGTGELFF.